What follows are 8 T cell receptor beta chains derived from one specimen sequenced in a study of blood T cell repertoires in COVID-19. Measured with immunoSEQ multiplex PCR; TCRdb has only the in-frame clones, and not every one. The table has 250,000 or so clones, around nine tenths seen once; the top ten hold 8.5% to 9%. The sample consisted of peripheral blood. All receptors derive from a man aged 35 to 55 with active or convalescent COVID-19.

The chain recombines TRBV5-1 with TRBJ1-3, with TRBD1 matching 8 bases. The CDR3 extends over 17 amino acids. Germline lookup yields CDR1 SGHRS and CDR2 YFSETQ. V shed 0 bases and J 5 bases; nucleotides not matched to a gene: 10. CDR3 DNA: TGCGCCAGCAGCTTGGTGGCAGGGGGCCAGAATAGAAACACCATATATTTT. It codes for CASSLVAGGQNRNTIYF.

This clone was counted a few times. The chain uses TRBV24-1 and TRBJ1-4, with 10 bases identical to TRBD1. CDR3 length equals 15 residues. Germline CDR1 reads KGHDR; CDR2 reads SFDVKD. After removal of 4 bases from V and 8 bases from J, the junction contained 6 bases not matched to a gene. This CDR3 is CATSDRDRGGEKLFF. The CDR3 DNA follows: TGTGCCACCAGTGACCGGGACAGGGGCGGCGAAAAACTGTTTTTT.

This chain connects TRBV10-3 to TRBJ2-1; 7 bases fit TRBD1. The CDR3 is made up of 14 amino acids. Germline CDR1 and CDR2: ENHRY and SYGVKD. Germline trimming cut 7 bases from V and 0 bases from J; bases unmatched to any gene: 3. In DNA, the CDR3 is TGTGCCATCACTTCAGGGGGCTCCTACAATGAGCAGTTCTTC. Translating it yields CAITSGGSYNEQFF.

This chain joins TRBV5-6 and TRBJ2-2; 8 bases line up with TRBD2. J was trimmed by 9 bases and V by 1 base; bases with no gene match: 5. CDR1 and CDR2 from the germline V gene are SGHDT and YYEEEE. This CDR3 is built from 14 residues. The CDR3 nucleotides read TGTGCCAGCAGCTTGCGGGGGGGCCTCCGGGAGCTGTTTTTT. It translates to CASSLRGGLRELFF.

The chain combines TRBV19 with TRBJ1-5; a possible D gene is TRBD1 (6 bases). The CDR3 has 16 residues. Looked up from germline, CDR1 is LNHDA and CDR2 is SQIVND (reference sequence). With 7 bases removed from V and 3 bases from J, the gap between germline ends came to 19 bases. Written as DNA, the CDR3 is TGTGCCAGTACTGATCAAACAGGGACCCTCAATCAGCCCCAGCATTTT. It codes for CASTDQTGTLNQPQHF.

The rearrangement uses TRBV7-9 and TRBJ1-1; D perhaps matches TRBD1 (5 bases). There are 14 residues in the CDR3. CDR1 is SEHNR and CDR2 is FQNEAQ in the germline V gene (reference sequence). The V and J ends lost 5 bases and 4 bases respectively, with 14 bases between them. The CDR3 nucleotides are TGTGCCAGCAGCCCGCGACAGACAGCCACTGAAGCTTTCTTT. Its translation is CASSPRQTATEAFF.

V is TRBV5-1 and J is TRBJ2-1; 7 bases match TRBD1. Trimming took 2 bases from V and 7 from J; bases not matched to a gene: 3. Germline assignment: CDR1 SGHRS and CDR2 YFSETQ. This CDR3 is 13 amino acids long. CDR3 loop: CASSLQGMNEQFF. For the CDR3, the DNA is TGCGCCAGCAGCTTACAGGGGATGAATGAGCAGTTCTTC.

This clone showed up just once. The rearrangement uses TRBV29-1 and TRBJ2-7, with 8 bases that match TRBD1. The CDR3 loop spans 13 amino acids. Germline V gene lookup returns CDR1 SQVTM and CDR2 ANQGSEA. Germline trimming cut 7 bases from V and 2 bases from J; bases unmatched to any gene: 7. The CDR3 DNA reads TGCAGCGCCGGGACAGGACGAACCTACGAGCAGTACTTC. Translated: CSAGTGRTYEQYF.